This T cell receptor beta chain stems from a study of blood T cell repertoires in COVID-19. The overall study: PBMCs, B-cell-depleted T cells, or T cells were the source of the cDNA or gDNA that made up the material.

CDR1 is LGHDT, CDR2 YNNKEL, per germline (reference sequence). The CDR3 runs to 14 residues. V gave up 2 bases and J gave up 8 bases, with 10 bases separating them. Seattle's enrolled individuals joined amid active infection and were then monitored longitudinally. Study processing details: Cell counts per sample came from amplifying reference gene primers. Generated by immunoSEQ multiplex PCR, the TCRdb table keeps only in-frame clones and is missing some. Clone size and V and J calls were adopted from that table, with D and trimming inferred from the DNA. The sample shows approximately 500,000 clones, roughly nine tenths of them seen only once.

The chain is built from TRBV3-1 (or the pseudogene TRBV3-2) and TRBJ1-6, with TRBD1 as a possible D gene (5 bases). This sequence originates from a woman aged 50 to 60 with COVID-19, enrolled during active disease. Source material: peripheral blood. The CDR3 reads CASSQSGGDSPLHF. The CDR3 nucleotides are TGTGCCAGCAGCCAAAGTGGGGGGGATTCACCCCTCCACTTT.